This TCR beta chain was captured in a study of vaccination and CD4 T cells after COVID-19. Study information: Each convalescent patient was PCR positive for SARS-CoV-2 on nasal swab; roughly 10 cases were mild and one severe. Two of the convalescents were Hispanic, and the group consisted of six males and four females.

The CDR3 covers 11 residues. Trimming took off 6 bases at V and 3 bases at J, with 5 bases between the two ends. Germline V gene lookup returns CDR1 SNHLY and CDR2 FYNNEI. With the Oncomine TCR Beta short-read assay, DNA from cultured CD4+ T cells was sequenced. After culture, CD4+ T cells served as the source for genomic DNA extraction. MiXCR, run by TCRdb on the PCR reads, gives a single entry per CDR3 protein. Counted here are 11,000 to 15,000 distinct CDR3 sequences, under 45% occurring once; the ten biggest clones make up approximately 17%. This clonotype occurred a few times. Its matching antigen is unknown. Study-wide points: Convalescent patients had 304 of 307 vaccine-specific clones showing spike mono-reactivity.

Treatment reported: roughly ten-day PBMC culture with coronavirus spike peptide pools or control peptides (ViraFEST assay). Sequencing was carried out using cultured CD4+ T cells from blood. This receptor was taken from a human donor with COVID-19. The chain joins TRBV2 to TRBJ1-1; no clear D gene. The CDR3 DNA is TGTGCCAGCAGGGAGGACACTGAAGCTTTCTTT. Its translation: CASREDTEAFF.